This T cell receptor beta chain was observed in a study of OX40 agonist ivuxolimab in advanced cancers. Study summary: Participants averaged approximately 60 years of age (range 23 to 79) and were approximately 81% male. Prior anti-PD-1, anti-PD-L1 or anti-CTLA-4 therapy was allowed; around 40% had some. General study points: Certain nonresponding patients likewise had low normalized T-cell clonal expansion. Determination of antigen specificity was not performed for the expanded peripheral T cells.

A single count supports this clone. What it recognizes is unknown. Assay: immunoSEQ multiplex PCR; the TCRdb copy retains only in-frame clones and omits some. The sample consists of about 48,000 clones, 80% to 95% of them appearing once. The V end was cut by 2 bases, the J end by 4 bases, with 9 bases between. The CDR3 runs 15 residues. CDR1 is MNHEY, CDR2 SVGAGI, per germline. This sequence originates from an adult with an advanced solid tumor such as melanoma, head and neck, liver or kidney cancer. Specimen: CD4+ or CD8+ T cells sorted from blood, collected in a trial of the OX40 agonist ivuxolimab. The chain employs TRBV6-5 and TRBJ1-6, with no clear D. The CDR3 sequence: CASSYLDKYNSPLHF. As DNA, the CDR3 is TGTGCCAGCAGTTACCTTGACAAATATAATTCACCCCTCCACTTT.